The 25 T cell receptor beta chains below were found in one sample sequenced in a study of PD-L1 blockade in urothelial cancer. Generated by immunoSEQ multiplex PCR, the TCRdb table keeps only in-frame clones and is missing some. The data show some 75,000 clones, with 85% to 95% seen just once and approximately 0.89% held by the top ten. As to time point: peripheral blood 6 weeks after treatment start. The sequenced sample was PBMCs, obtained around atezolizumab (anti-PD-L1) treatment. The receptors were gathered from an elderly woman with urothelial cancer.

The J gene is TRBJ2-6, the V gene TRBV5-4; 9 bases align to TRBD1. The CDR3 length is 18 residues. Germline-derived CDR1 and CDR2 are SGHNT and YYREEE (reference sequence). The trim removed 3 bases at V and 0 bases at J, leaving 7 bases unmatched. The CDR3 reads CASSSLGTGSSGANVLTF. Here the CDR3 DNA reads TGTGCCAGCAGCTCCTTAGGGACAGGGAGCTCTGGGGCCAACGTCCTGACTTTC.

Notes on this clone: At one of its ends the junction is not consistent with the germline gene, which may arise from a read error. The rearrangement uses TRBV10-1 and TRBJ2-7, with 16 bases fitting TRBD2. Germline CDR1 is WNHNN and CDR2 is SYGVQD (reference sequence). The CDR3 runs to 14 residues. The DNA of the CDR3 is TGCGCCAGCAGTGCTACCGGGACTAGCGGGAGGGAACACTTC. This codes for CASSATGTSGREHF.

The chain links TRBV5-1 to TRBJ2-7, with a possible D match to TRBD2 (5 bases). Germline loops: CDR1 SGHRS, CDR2 YFSETQ. The CDR3 consists of 12 residues. V lost 2 bases and J lost 4, with 7 bases in between. The CDR3 loop is CASSFGGYEQYF. CDR3 nucleotides: TGCGCCAGCAGCTTCGGAGGATACGAGCAGTACTTC. The variable domain in full, with the rest retrieved from reference TRBV5-1 and TRBJ2-7, is KAGVTQTPRYLIKTRGQQVTLSCSPISGHRSVSWYQQTPGQGLQFLFEYFSETQRNKGNFPGRFSGRQFSNSRSEMNVSTLELGDSALYLCASSFGGYEQYFGPGTRLTVT.

J is TRBJ1-1 and V is TRBV23-1; 10 bases are shared with TRBD1. TRBV23-1 is labeled an ORF, and its function is uncertain. V lost 6 bases and J lost 0; bases outside the gene matches: 7. This CDR3 has 16 residues. CDR3 in amino acids: CASSRQGAILNTEAFF. CDR3 DNA: TGCGCCAGCAGCAGACAGGGGGCAATCTTGAACACTGAAGCTTTCTTT.

The gene calls are TRBV10-3 and TRBJ2-1; 9 nucleotides match TRBD1. The CDR3 covers 17 residues. V trimming: 0 bases; J trimming: 7 bases; junction bases outside the gene matches: 10. Germline V gene sequence: CDR1 ENHRY, CDR2 SYGVKD. CDR3 nucleotides: TGTGCCATCAGTGAGTCTGCGACAGGGGGGGTTTCGAATGAGCAGTTCTTC. Translating gives CAISESATGGVSNEQFF.

The rearrangement joins TRBV29-1 to TRBJ2-7, with 10 bases matching TRBD1. Germline assignment: CDR1 SQVTM and CDR2 ANQGSEA. Trimming removed 6 bases from V and 3 bases from J; junction bases left unmatched: 2. The CDR3 is 12 amino acids. As DNA, the CDR3 is TGCAGCGTCCGGGACAGGGGCTACGAGCAGTACTTC. The encoded protein is CSVRDRGYEQYF.

The V and J genes are TRBV10-3 and TRBJ2-7, with TRBD1 identical over 7 bases. There are 13 residues in the CDR3. CDR1 and CDR2 from the germline V gene are ENHRY and SYGVKD. V lost 10 bases and J lost 3; bases outside the gene matches: 9. The CDR3 nucleotides read TGTGCCAGCTGTCAGGGGGTTGGCTACGAGCAGTACTTC. It is translated as CASCQGVGYEQYF.

V gene TRBV11-2 combines with J gene TRBJ2-3; D not resolved. Germline V gene data show CDR1 as SGHAT and CDR2 as FQNNGV. CDR3 size: 13 residues. V was cut by 1 base and J by 4 bases, with 6 bases left in between. DNA of the CDR3: TGTGCCAGCAGCTTAGGTACGGCAGATACGCAGTATTTT. It translates to CASSLGTADTQYF.

The chain couples TRBV11-2 to TRBJ2-1; no definite D call. The CDR3 is made up of 14 amino acids. With 3 bases removed from V and 0 bases from J, the gap between germline ends came to 6 bases. Per the germline V gene, CDR1 is SGHAT and CDR2 is FQNNGV. CDR3 loop: CASSFLSSYNEQFF. CDR3 in DNA: TGTGCCAGCAGCTTTTTGAGCTCCTACAATGAGCAGTTCTTC.

This chain connects TRBV6-4 to TRBJ2-3; D is unclear. CDR3 length: 16 residues. The V gene lost 3 bases and the J gene lost 5 bases, with 18 bases spanning the gap. The germline V gene has CDR1 MRHNA and CDR2 SNTAGT. The CDR3: CASSERPGPGRDTQYF. CDR3 bases: TGTGCCAGCAGTGAACGCCCCGGCCCAGGCAGAGATACGCAGTATTTT.

The V gene is TRBV28, the J gene TRBJ2-7; perhaps TRBD2 as D (5 bases). The CDR3 has 14 residues. V was trimmed by 4 bases and J by 4 bases, leaving 14 bases between them. Per the germline V gene, CDR1 is MDHEN and CDR2 is SYDVKM. CDR3 sequence: CASSWPGSGYEQYF. CDR3 DNA: TGTGCCAGCAGTTGGCCGGGGTCCGGGTACGAGCAGTACTTC. Full variable domain (remainder filled in from reference TRBV28 and TRBJ2-7): DVKVTQSSRYLVKRTGEKVFLECVQDMDHENMFWYRQDPGLGLRLIYFSYDVKMKEKGDIPEGYSVSREKKERFSLILESASTNQTSMYLCASSWPGSGYEQYFGPGTRLTVT.

The chain combines TRBV7-9 with TRBJ1-1; 7 bases line up with TRBD1. The CDR3 runs 13 residues. Germline loops: CDR1 SEHNR, CDR2 FQNEAQ (reference sequence). J gave up 6 bases and V 5 bases, and 6 bases lay outside the gene matches. The CDR3 region is CASSEQGSAEAFF. CDR3 coding DNA: TGTGCCAGCAGCGAACAGGGGTCGGCTGAAGCTTTCTTT. The full variable domain, completed using reference TRBV7-9 and TRBJ1-1, is DTGVSQNPRHKITKRGQNVTFRCDPISEHNRLYWYRQTLGQGPEFLTYFQNEAQLEKSRLLSDRFSAERPKGSFSTLEIQRTEQGDSAMYLCASSEQGSAEAFFGQGTRLTVV.

The chain joins TRBV7-9 to TRBJ1-2; TRBD1 might be the D (5 bases). CDR3 size: 12 residues. Per the germline V gene, CDR1 is SEHNR and CDR2 is FQNEAQ (reference sequence). V gave up 3 bases and J gave up 4 bases, with 6 bases separating them. CDR3 sequence: CASSLTVYGYTF. The CDR3 region has the DNA TGTGCCAGCAGCTTGACAGTCTATGGCTACACCTTC.

This clone came up a few times. This sequence joins TRBV15 and TRBJ2-1, with a tentative D call TRBD2 (6 bases). Germline assignment: CDR1 LNHNV and CDR2 YYDKDF (reference sequence). The CDR3 contains 14 residues. With 6 bases removed from V and 3 bases from J, the gap between germline ends came to 12 bases. Written as DNA, the CDR3 is TGTGCCACCAGGGAGGGAGTTGACTACAATGAGCAGTTCTTC. Its protein is CATREGVDYNEQFF.

V gene TRBV28 combines with J gene TRBJ2-7, with D unresolved. The germline V gene encodes CDR1 MDHEN and CDR2 SYDVKM. V was clipped by 5 bases and J by 1 base, with 9 bases between them. This CDR3 comprises 13 residues. The CDR3, as DNA: TGTGCCAGCAGTCGAGCGAGTTCCTACGAGCAGTACTTC. It codes for CASSRASSYEQYF.

V is TRBV7-3 and J is TRBJ1-1; D might be TRBD1 (5 bases). Trimming pared 5 bases from V and 7 bases from J, leaving 14 bases between. Germline CDR1 SGHTA, CDR2 FQGTGA. The CDR3 is made up of 13 amino acids. DNA for the CDR3: TGTGCCAGCAGCCCCACCCTGGGGGGTGAAGCTTTCTTT. Translating gives CASSPTLGGEAFF.

The chain couples TRBV7-3 to TRBJ2-1, with TRBD2 identical over 13 bases. The CDR3 has 15 amino acids. Germline CDR1 SGHTA, CDR2 FQGTGA. V lost 2 bases, J lost 12 bases, and 7 bases stayed unmatched. For the CDR3, the DNA is TGTGCCAGCAGCTTATTACTAGCGGGAGGGCAAGGGCAGTTCTTC. The encoded protein is CASSLLLAGGQGQFF.

V gene TRBV28 combines with J gene TRBJ1-2; the D gene is possibly TRBD1 (5 bases). This CDR3 region has 14 residues. Germline lookup yields CDR1 MDHEN and CDR2 SYDVKM. With 10 bases removed from V and 8 bases from J, the gap between germline ends came to 23 bases. The CDR3 region has the DNA TGTGCCATCTTGGGGGGGAATAGGTCGGGGGGCTACACCTTC. Amino acid sequence: CAILGGNRSGGYTF.

The chain employs TRBV6-6 and TRBJ2-1; 7 positions agree with TRBD2. The CDR3 spans 16 residues. V shed 5 bases, J shed 1 base, and the junction held 8 bases outside the gene matches. CDR1 is MNHNY and CDR2 is SVGAGI in the germline V gene (reference sequence). The CDR3 region has the DNA TGTGCCAGCAGTCCCCCAGGGCGGGGGTCCTACAATGAGCAGTTCTTC. Protein: CASSPPGRGSYNEQFF.

The chain joins TRBV7-2 to TRBJ2-7; 8 bases fit TRBD1. CDR1 is SGHTA and CDR2 is FQGNSA in the germline V gene. The CDR3 totals 15 residues. Trimming at V came to 4 bases and at J to 2 bases, leaving 7 bases not matched to a gene. The CDR3 nucleotides are TGTGCCAGCAGCTCTCGGACAGGGCCGGCCTACGAGCAGTACTTC. It translates to CASSSRTGPAYEQYF.

J is TRBJ2-7 and V is TRBV5-4; 9 bases line up with TRBD1. Germline V CDR1 and CDR2: SGHNT, YYREEE (reference sequence). The ends lost 5 bases at V and 3 bases at J; junction bases unmatched: 9. The CDR3 covers 15 residues. CDR3 sequence reads: CASSRDRDPFYEQYF. In DNA, the CDR3 is TGTGCCAGCAGTCGGGACAGGGACCCCTTCTACGAGCAGTACTTC.

The chain couples TRBV6-6 to TRBJ1-4; TRBD1 might be the D (5 bases). Germline lookup yields CDR1 MNHNY and CDR2 SVGAGI (reference sequence). The CDR3 has 13 residues. Between the trimmed V and J ends, which lost 6 bases and 1 base, there was a span of 6 bases. DNA for the CDR3: TGTGCCAGCAGCCAGGGAACTAATGAAAAACTGTTTTTT. Protein product: CASSQGTNEKLFF.

V usage is TRBV5-1 and J usage is TRBJ2-7; possible D gene TRBD2, 5 bases. Germline loops: CDR1 SGHRS, CDR2 YFSETQ. The CDR3 runs 14 residues. V lost 3 bases to trimming and J lost 5 bases, with 15 bases between them. The CDR3 is CASSSRFGVHEQYF. DNA of the CDR3: TGCGCCAGCAGCTCCAGATTCGGGGTGCACGAGCAGTACTTC.

V usage is TRBV28 and J usage is TRBJ1-2, with 7 bases aligning to TRBD1. J lost 3 bases, V lost 7 bases, and 11 bases had no gene match. The CDR3 has 15 residues. Germline CDR1 and CDR2: MDHEN and SYDVKM. The CDR3 loop is CASTLELDRYYGYTF. As DNA, the CDR3 is TGTGCCAGCACCCTCGAGCTGGACAGGTACTATGGCTACACCTTC.

V and J are TRBV18 and TRBJ1-1; D is uncertain. Trimming stripped 5 bases from V and 2 bases from J, with 6 bases between. The CDR3 has 12 amino acids. CDR1 is KGHSH and CDR2 is LQKENI in the germline V gene. CDR3 sequence: CASSSVNTEAFF. CDR3 bases: TGTGCCAGCTCATCAGTTAACACTGAAGCTTTCTTT.